A selection of T cell receptor beta chains follows, all from one sample in a study of regulatory T cells in long-lasting Graves disease. TCRdb ran MiXCR on the multiplex PCR reads and lists one entry per CDR3 protein. The repertoire holds hundreds of thousands of distinct CDR3 sequences, less than 20% seen once, with 15% to 20% in the top ten. Another study also made use of these data, one on T cells in Graves' hyperthyroidism and ophthalmopathy.

Material: peripheral blood mononuclear cells (PBMCs), obtained at new diagnosis, from a patient treated with antithyroid drugs. Receptor source: a woman aged 25 to 39 with Graves disease. Each CDR3 is given with its conserved first and last residue. D genes are given only for firm matches. The size entry is marked missing in some rows and otherwise reads once, few, many or a size class.

D: .; V: TRBV30; size: many; J: TRBJ1-2; CDR3: CAWRWGENYGYTF; DNA: TGTGCCTGGAGGTGGGGGGAGAACTATGGCTACACCTTC
D: .; V: TRBV3-1; size: many; J: TRBJ2-7; CDR3: CASSRAKLQYF; DNA: TGTGCCAGCAGCCGCGCGAAACTTCAGTACTTC
D: TRBD1; V: TRBV5-6; size: .; J: TRBJ2-2; CDR3: CASSFRGLAAGELFF; DNA: TGTGCCAGCAGCTTCAGGGGGCTGGCGGCCGGGGAGCTGTTTTTT
D: .; V: TRBV20-1; size: many; J: TRBJ1-4; CDR3: CSARDAGEKLFF; DNA: TGCAGTGCTAGAGATGCGGGTGAAAAACTGTTTTTT
D: .; V: TRBV3-1; size: many; J: TRBJ2-1; CDR3: CASSPYKADNEQFF; DNA: TGTGCCAGCAGCCCTTACAAGGCCGACAATGAGCAGTTCTTC
D: .; V: TRBV10-3; size: few; J: TRBJ2-7; CDR3: CASKRQAVGGPSYEQYF; DNA: TGTGCCAGCAAAAGACAGGCGGTCGGCGGGCCCTCCTACGAGCAGTACTTC
D: TRBD2; V: TRBV3-1; size: many; J: TRBJ2-1; CDR3: CASSRGPLAGMGNEQFF; DNA: TGTGCCAGCAGCCGTGGGCCGTTAGCGGGAATGGGGAATGAGCAGTTCTTC
D: TRBD2; V: TRBV9; size: .; J: TRBJ2-1; CDR3: CASSVGPPTSLGEQFF; DNA: TGTGCCAGCAGCGTAGGGCCCCCGACTAGCCTGGGCGAGCAGTTCTTC
D: .; V: TRBV20-1; size: few; J: TRBJ1-1; CDR3: CSANQGTEAFF; DNA: TGCAGTGCTAATCAGGGGACGGAAGCTTTCTTT
D: .; V: TRBV28; size: many; J: TRBJ1-1; CDR3: CASRSMNTEAFF; DNA: TGTGCCAGCAGAAGTATGAACACTGAAGCTTTCTTT
D: .; V: TRBV7-8; size: .; J: TRBJ2-6; CDR3: CASSRLGSSGANVLTF; DNA: TGTGCCAGCAGCCGTTTGGGATCCTCTGGGGCCAACGTCCTGACTTTC
D: .; V: TRBV18; size: .; J: TRBJ2-5; CDR3: CASELQETQYF; DNA: TGTGCCAGCGAACTCCAAGAGACCCAGTACTTC
D: TRBD2; V: TRBV2; size: few; J: TRBJ2-5; CDR3: CASSYGRTSGVGETQYF; DNA: TGTGCCAGCAGTTACGGCCGGACTAGCGGGGTCGGAGAGACCCAGTACTTC
D: .; V: TRBV9; size: .; J: TRBJ1-3; CDR3: CASSVDMRTNGNTIYF; DNA: TGTGCCAGCAGCGTAGATATGAGGACGAATGGAAACACCATATATTTT
D: TRBD2; V: TRBV30; size: .; J: TRBJ2-7; CDR3: CAWSGGGSDYEQYF; DNA: TGTGCCTGGAGTGGGGGCGGGAGTGACTACGAGCAGTACTTC
D: TRBD1; V: TRBV6-1; size: many; J: TRBJ1-4; CDR3: CASRLDRQNEKLFF; DNA: TGTGCCAGCAGACTGGACAGGCAGAATGAAAAACTGTTTTTT
D: .; V: TRBV29-1; size: .; J: TRBJ1-1; CDR3: CSVAGGGDTEAFF; DNA: TGCAGCGTGGCCGGAGGGGGGGACACTGAAGCTTTCTTT
D: .; V: TRBV7-2; size: many; J: TRBJ2-3; CDR3: CASSPRVVATDTQYF; DNA: TGTGCCAGCAGCCCCCGTGTTGTGGCCACAGATACGCAGTATTTT
D: TRBD2; V: TRBV29-1; size: many; J: TRBJ2-1; CDR3: CSVERVLAGPNYNEQFF; DNA: TGCAGCGTTGAAAGGGTACTAGCGGGACCCAATTACAATGAGCAGTTCTTC
D: .; V: TRBV7-2; size: few; J: TRBJ2-1; CDR3: CASSTGQFNEQFF; DNA: TGTGCCAGCAGCACAGGACAGTTTAATGAGCAGTTCTTC
D: .; V: TRBV30; size: few; J: TRBJ2-3; CDR3: CAWTALSTDTQYF; DNA: TGTGCCTGGACAGCCCTCAGCACAGATACGCAGTATTTT
D: TRBD1; V: TRBV11-2; size: many; J: TRBJ1-1; CDR3: CASSFSQGGTEAFF; DNA: TGTGCCAGCAGCTTCTCGCAGGGGGGGACTGAAGCTTTCTTT
D: .; V: TRBV29-1; size: many; J: TRBJ2-2; CDR3: CSVLVSVPGELFF; DNA: TGCAGCGTCTTAGTGTCAGTACCCGGGGAGCTGTTTTTT
D: .; V: TRBV7-8; size: many; J: TRBJ2-5; CDR3: CASSLVQSETQYF; DNA: TGTGCCAGCAGCTTAGTCCAGAGCGAGACCCAGTACTTC
D: TRBD2; V: TRBV6-1; size: .; J: TRBJ2-7; CDR3: CASRAAGKYEQYF; DNA: TGTGCCAGCAGGGCAGCGGGGAAATACGAGCAGTACTTC
D: .; V: TRBV28; size: few; J: TRBJ2-3; CDR3: CASSLSLTTIELTDTQYF; DNA: TGTGCCAGCAGTTTGTCCCTTACCACTATAGAGCTCACAGATACGCAGTATTTT
D: TRBD1; V: TRBV13; size: once; J: TRBJ1-4; CDR3: CASSLGGTGDEKLFF; DNA: TGTGCCAGCAGCTTAGGTGGGACAGGGGATGAAAAACTGTTTTTT
D: .; V: TRBV6-5; size: many; J: TRBJ2-7; CDR3: CASSYSGDPAYEQYF; DNA: TGTGCCAGCAGTTACTCTGGGGACCCAGCCTACGAGCAGTACTTC
D: .; V: TRBV6-5; size: many; J: TRBJ1-2; CDR3: CASSYGANYGYTF; DNA: TGTGCCAGCAGTTACGGAGCTAACTATGGCTACACCTTC
D: .; V: TRBV2; size: few; J: TRBJ2-7; CDR3: CASSVGDYTYEQYF; DNA: TGTGCCAGCAGTGTCGGCGACTATACCTACGAGCAGTACTTC
D: .; V: TRBV20-1; size: .; J: TRBJ2-4; CDR3: CSALGRYTIQYF; DNA: TGCAGTGCCCTTGGACGCTATACCATTCAGTACTTC
D: .; V: TRBV29-1; size: many; J: TRBJ1-1; CDR3: CSVEYSRNTEAFF; DNA: TGCAGCGTTGAATATAGCCGGAACACTGAAGCTTTCTTT
D: .; V: TRBV4-1; size: .; J: TRBJ1-5; CDR3: CASSPKTVGYSNQPQHF; DNA: TGCGCCAGCAGCCCTAAAACCGTCGGATATAGCAATCAGCCCCAGCATTTT
D: .; V: TRBV18; size: .; J: TRBJ1-1; CDR3: CASSPGRTGTEAFF; DNA: TGTGCCAGCTCCCCGGGCAGAACGGGCACTGAAGCTTTCTTT
D: TRBD2; V: TRBV20-1; size: .; J: TRBJ2-1; CDR3: CSASGRALNEQFF; DNA: TGCAGTGCTAGCGGGAGGGCCCTCAATGAGCAGTTCTTC
D: TRBD2; V: TRBV5-1; size: many; J: TRBJ2-1; CDR3: CASSQGLAGVNEQFF; DNA: TGTGCCAGCAGCCAAGGACTAGCGGGAGTAAATGAGCAGTTCTTC
D: .; V: TRBV12-3/TRBV12-4; size: many; J: TRBJ2-3; CDR3: CASSPAARGGTDTQYF; DNA: TGTGCCAGCAGCCCCGCGGCCAGGGGGGGCACAGATACGCAGTATTTT
D: TRBD1; V: TRBV7-2; size: many; J: TRBJ2-7; CDR3: CASSLKDRGRYEQYF; DNA: TGTGCCAGCAGCTTAAAGGACAGGGGGCGTTACGAGCAGTACTTC
D: .; V: TRBV7-9; size: .; J: TRBJ2-7; CDR3: CASSLEVRGEQYF; DNA: TGTGCCAGCAGCTTAGAGGTTCGGGGCGAGCAGTACTTC
D: .; V: TRBV24-1; size: .; J: TRBJ2-7; CDR3: CATSDPGAGEQYF; DNA: TGTGCCACCAGTGATCCAGGGGCGGGCGAGCAGTACTTC
D: .; V: TRBV11-2; size: .; J: TRBJ1-3; CDR3: CASSQLGGGTTGNTIYF; DNA: TGTGCCAGCAGCCAATTGGGCGGGGGGACAACTGGAAACACCATATATTTT
D: TRBD2; V: TRBV27; size: many; J: TRBJ2-5; CDR3: CASSRGRVQETQYF; DNA: TGTGCCAGCAGTCGGGGGAGGGTACAAGAGACCCAGTACTTC
D: TRBD1; V: TRBV7-3; size: many; J: TRBJ1-1; CDR3: CASSLAVVTGGEAFF; DNA: TGTGCCAGCAGCTTAGCTGTAGTAACAGGGGGTGAAGCTTTCTTT
D: TRBD2; V: TRBV7-2; size: many; J: TRBJ2-3; CDR3: CASSSVPGLAGDPLDTQYF; DNA: TGTGCCAGCAGCTCGGTCCCGGGACTAGCGGGAGACCCGCTAGATACGCAGTATTTT
D: TRBD2; V: TRBV24-1; size: few; J: TRBJ2-1; CDR3: CATSDFKREGGSYNEQFF; DNA: TGTGCCACCAGTGATTTTAAGCGGGAGGGTGGATCCTACAATGAGCAGTTCTTC
D: .; V: TRBV18; size: .; J: TRBJ2-3; CDR3: CASSPPRLSPYTDTQYF; DNA: TGTGCCAGCTCACCACCGAGGCTCAGTCCTTACACAGATACGCAGTATTTT
D: .; V: TRBV7-3; size: .; J: TRBJ2-7; CDR3: CASSPQGGINEQYF; DNA: TGTGCCAGCAGCCCCCAGGGGGGGATTAACGAGCAGTACTTC
D: .; V: TRBV2; size: many; J: TRBJ2-3; CDR3: CASRDSGTDTQYF; DNA: TGTGCCAGCAGGGATAGCGGCACAGATACGCAGTATTTT
D: .; V: TRBV6-1; size: few; J: TRBJ1-5; CDR3: CASIESFNAGVSRNQPQHF; DNA: TGTGCCAGCATCGAAAGCTTCAACGCAGGGGTTTCGCGGAATCAGCCCCAGCATTTT
D: .; V: TRBV27; size: many; J: TRBJ2-7; CDR3: CASSVSWDKVSYEQYF; DNA: TGTGCCAGCAGCGTCTCTTGGGACAAAGTCTCCTACGAGCAGTACTTC
D: TRBD2; V: TRBV7-9; size: many; J: TRBJ2-1; CDR3: CASSLSEGLAVNEQFF; DNA: TGTGCCAGCAGCTTAAGTGAGGGACTAGCTGTCAATGAGCAGTTCTTC
D: TRBD2; V: TRBV20-1; size: few; J: TRBJ2-7; CDR3: CSARDWLAGPPSEQYF; DNA: TGCAGTGCTAGAGATTGGCTAGCGGGCCCTCCCAGCGAGCAGTACTTC
D: .; V: TRBV20-1; size: few; J: TRBJ1-1; CDR3: CSARDLGRPMNTEAFF; DNA: TGCAGTGCTAGAGATCTCGGCCGTCCTATGAACACTGAAGCTTTCTTT
D: TRBD1; V: TRBV11-2; size: .; J: TRBJ2-7; CDR3: CASSQVGTGWIYEQYF; DNA: TGTGCCAGCAGCCAAGTGGGGACAGGATGGATCTACGAGCAGTACTTC